This TCR beta chain was observed in a study of T cells in Graves' hyperthyroidism and ophthalmopathy. Study-level points and caveats: Ophthalmopathy prediction by the model preceded onset by a median about 6.3 months. Stable hyperthyroidism was separated from ophthalmopathy by a model based on 13 V-J features.

This clonotype was found a few times. The antigen remains undetermined. The TCR beta CDR3 regions underwent amplification using RNA transcripts as the source. HTBI primers were the set used in a first-round RT-PCR of the TCR CDR3. TCRdb reprocessed the multiplex PCR reads via MiXCR and lists one record per CDR3 protein. This sample yields around 300,000 distinct CDR3 sequences, of which roughly 20% are seen a single time; 64% belongs to the top ten. On the basis of clinical symptoms, serum thyroxine and TRAb, thyroid ultrasound and orbital computed tomography, diagnoses were made. The CDR3 length is 14 residues. The germline V and J ends were trimmed by 1 base and 3 bases, with 12 bases remaining between them. CDR1 is DFQATT and CDR2 is SNEGSKA in the germline V gene (reference sequence).

This sequence joins TRBV20-1 and TRBJ1-1; the D gene is possibly TRBD1 (6 bases). The sample consisted of blood. The receptor's source is a young man with Graves' ophthalmopathy. The CDR3 DNA follows: TGCAGTGCTAGAGGGACAGATGGGTACACTGAAGCTTTCTTT. It encodes CSARGTDGYTEAFF.